The clone carrying this T cell receptor (beta chain) was found many times. Its specificity is not known. CDR1 is SQVTM, CDR2 ANQGSEA, per germline. The CDR3 sequence is 13 residues long. Trimming removed 0 bases at V and 6 bases at J, with 11 bases between. The data belong to a study of breast tumors, draining lymph nodes, adjacent tissues. Whole-study findings and limits: Tumors had less TCR diversity than lymph nodes, more than nontumor tissue. Data fit most tumor T cells coming from lymph node, expanding in tumor.

Axillary draining lymph nodes of breast cancer patients supplied the node samples. TCRdb ran MiXCR on the multiplex PCR reads and lists one entry per CDR3 protein. The table records about 180,000 distinct CDR3 sequences, about 30% of them present only once. This clonotype was sampled from a female donor with breast cancer. Some clones in this sample may be carry-over from other donors' samples. This chain joins TRBV29-1 and TRBJ1-2, with D possibly matching TRBD1 (6 bases). The sequenced sample was axillary lymph node tissue. The CDR3 DNA sequence: TGCAGCGTTGAAGATAAGGGGGGGCATGGCTACACCTTC. Residues: CSVEDKGGHGYTF. Variable domain in full (rest from reference TRBV29-1 and TRBJ1-2): SAVISQKPSRDICQRGTSLTIQCQVDSQVTMMFWYRQQPGQSLTLIATANQGSEATYESGFVIDKFPISRPNLTFSTLTVSNMSPEDSSIYLCSVEDKGGHGYTFGSGTRLTVV.